This note documents a single T cell receptor beta chain sequence. Its antigen remains unknown. A J-beta primer mix and a sample-barcoded 5' primer were used in a second PCR of roughly 6 to 11 cycles. Each of the cDNA molecules was tagged by a template-switch adaptor with 12 random nucleotides. No fewer than 3 million CDR3-containing paired-end reads came from each sample. TCRdb independently ran MiXCR on the 5' RACE reads; one entry per CDR3 protein. The sample yields about 1,400,000 distinct CDR3 sequences, roughly 45% seen once. With 4 bases clipped from V and 7 bases from J, the junction kept 0 bases outside the gene matches. Germline CDR1 and CDR2: SQVTM and ANQGSEA. The CDR3 covers 12 residues. This sample was taken from a study of blood T cells in healthy people across ages. Study-wide points: Older individuals had lower TCR beta diversity per million T cells (the decline was roughly linear). Aged donors had fewer naive CD4+ cells and lower diversity than long-lived donors.

The chain recombines TRBV29-1 with TRBJ2-2, with 10 positions matching TRBD1. The receptor's source is a woman younger than 35 in good health. The sequencing input was blood. For the CDR3, the DNA is TGCAGCGTTGGGACAGGGGGCGGGGAGCTGTTTTTT. Its protein is CSVGTGGGELFF.